This T cell receptor beta chain was sequenced in a study of shared clonotypes between healthy human individuals. V shed 3 bases and J 3 bases; nucleotides not matched to a gene: 5. This CDR3 is 14 amino acids long. Germline V gene data show CDR1 as LGHNA and CDR2 as YSLEER. Once extracted for a subset, genomic DNA was divided evenly among several immunoSEQ plates. Clones were read by immunoSEQ multiplex PCR, and TCRdb kept only the in-frame ones, dropping some. The table lists fewer than 1.4 million clones, around three quarters of them singletons. This clone was detected only a few times. Its antigen is currently unknown. Study-wide points: Estimated richness values were generally larger in naive subsets than in memory subsets. With few donors, the genetic and exposure-history diversity represented was limited.

Naive CD4+ cells were CD45RA-selected; the remaining cells were memory. The rearrangement links TRBV4-3 to TRBJ2-7; 7 nucleotides match TRBD1. The clonotype comes from a man younger than 35 in good health. Some clones in this sample may be carry-over from other donors' samples. Sequencing used memory CD4+ T cells from PBMCs. Subset here: CD45RA-negative fraction. The CDR3 loop is CASSQDRSLYEQYF. DNA for the CDR3: TGCGCCAGCAGCCAGGACAGGAGTCTCTACGAGCAGTACTTC.